This is a list of T cell receptor beta chains from one sample in a study of blood T cell repertoires in COVID-19. Clones were sequenced by immunoSEQ multiplex PCR, and TCRdb holds only the in-frame ones, with some missing. Here the sample spans fewer than 600,000 clones, around nine tenths being singletons. The specimen sequenced was PBMCs or T cells enriched from blood (not recorded which). These TCRs come from a woman aged 40 to 55 who had recovered from COVID-19. CDR3s include the opening cysteine and the closing phenylalanine or tryptophan. Fields, in order: J gene, clone size, CDR3 length, V gene, D gene, CDR3 DNA, CDR3 protein. The D gene is left open where the match is weak. The listing skips clone size in some rows; elsewhere it reads once, few, many or a size class.

J: TRBJ2-5; size: .; length: 14; V: TRBV5-4; D: .; DNA: TGTGCCAGCAGCTTGGTGGGACTGAAGGAGACCCAGTACTTC; CDR3: CASSLVGLKETQYF
J: TRBJ2-2; size: once; length: 12; V: TRBV6-2/TRBV6-3; D: .; DNA: TGTGCCAGCAGTCTGAACACCGGGGAGCTGTTTTTT; CDR3: CASSLNTGELFF
J: TRBJ2-7; size: .; length: 15; V: TRBV4-3; D: TRBD1; DNA: TGCGCCAGCAGCCAAGATCCACAGGGGGCCTACGAGCAGTACTTC; CDR3: CASSQDPQGAYEQYF
J: TRBJ2-3; size: .; length: 15; V: TRBV24-1; D: .; DNA: TGTGCCACCAGTGGGGGGGAAGGGGGCACAGATACGCAGTATTTT; CDR3: CATSGGEGGTDTQYF
J: TRBJ1-6; size: .; length: 13; V: TRBV7-9; D: .; DNA: TGTGCCAGCGCATCTTCCCGGGGTTCACCCCTCCACTTT; CDR3: CASASSRGSPLHF
J: TRBJ1-2; size: once; length: 13; V: TRBV7-9; D: .; DNA: TGTGCCAGCAGCTTAGCAGGGAGCTATGGCTACACCTTC; CDR3: CASSLAGSYGYTF
J: TRBJ1-4; size: .; length: 13; V: TRBV11-3; D: TRBD1; DNA: TGTGCCAGCGGGACAGGGTCTAATGAAAAACTGTTTTTT; CDR3: CASGTGSNEKLFF
J: TRBJ2-5; size: .; length: 15; V: TRBV29-1; D: TRBD1; DNA: TGCAGCGTTGAAGGGCCACAGGGGGCGCGGGAGACCCAGTACTTC; CDR3: CSVEGPQGARETQYF
J: TRBJ2-7; size: .; length: 12; V: TRBV3-1/TRBV3-2; D: .; DNA: TGTGCCAGCAGCCAAGACCCTAAGGAGCAGTACTTC; CDR3: CASSQDPKEQYF
J: TRBJ1-2; size: .; length: 13; V: TRBV19; D: .; DNA: TGTGCCAGTAGTGATCGGACAGCCTATGGCTACACCTTC; CDR3: CASSDRTAYGYTF
J: TRBJ1-3; size: once; length: 13; V: TRBV14; D: .; DNA: TGTGCCAGCAGCTTGAGCGGGGGAAACACCATATATTTT; CDR3: CASSLSGGNTIYF
J: TRBJ1-2; size: .; length: 14; V: TRBV5-6; D: .; DNA: TGTGCCAGCAGCTTGGCAGCAGGGGCGGCGGGCTACACCTTC; CDR3: CASSLAAGAAGYTF
J: TRBJ2-5; size: .; length: 16; V: TRBV7-2; D: TRBD2; DNA: TGTGCCAGCAGCCCCCCGCGGGGGGGGAATCAAGAGACCCAGTACTTC; CDR3: CASSPPRGGNQETQYF
J: TRBJ2-4; size: .; length: 18; V: TRBV7-2; D: .; DNA: TGTGCCAGCAGCTTAGGGGGGGGGCTTTCCCTAGCCAAAAACATTCAGTACTTC; CDR3: CASSLGGGLSLAKNIQYF